The following is a T cell receptor beta chain sequence with its context. What it recognizes is unknown. Free of recent acute infections or vaccinations, the donors were healthy HIV-negative adults. The data stem from a study of shared clonotypes between healthy human individuals. Overall study: Participating donors consisted of a couple of women and three men aged 18 to 49. Study findings and constraints: Sampling covered nothing but blood. Tissue TCR repertoires likely differ from those found in blood.

Using immunoSEQ multiplex PCR, the repertoire was profiled, and TCRdb retains in-frame clones only, with some absent. The repertoire includes approximately 530,000 clones, 90% to 97% of them detected once, and around 0.066% sits in the top ten. The J segment lost 9 bases and the V segment lost 1 base, leaving 7 bases of the junction unmatched. Looked up from germline, CDR1 is KGHSH and CDR2 is LQKENI. This CDR3 spans 15 amino acids. Material: naive CD4+ T cells sorted from blood. Noted subset: CD45RA+ positively selected. The sequence was obtained from a woman in her 30s in good health. The chain recombines TRBV18 with TRBJ2-7; 12 bases line up with TRBD2. CDR3 region: CASSPRPGLAGGQYF. CDR3 nucleotides: TGTGCCAGCTCACCACGACCGGGACTAGCGGGTGGGCAGTACTTC.